These 19 T cell receptor beta chains came from one sample sequenced in a study of OX40 agonist ivuxolimab in advanced cancers. Sequenced by immunoSEQ multiplex PCR; TCRdb stores in-frame clones only, minus some. The sample has tens of thousands of clones; 73% are singletons. The material sequenced was CD4+ or CD8+ T cells sorted from blood, taken in a trial of the OX40 agonist ivuxolimab. Receptors were obtained from an adult with an advanced solid tumor such as melanoma, head and neck, liver or kidney cancer.

The gene calls are TRBV7-8 and TRBJ2-1; D gene unclear. The CDR3 totals 13 residues. Germline CDR1 SGHVS, CDR2 FQNEAQ. V was shortened by 0 bases and J by 9 bases, with 9 bases between the two germline ends. DNA for the CDR3: TGTGCCAGCAGCTTAGCGGCCAGCATTGAGCAGTTCTTC. The encoded protein is CASSLAASIEQFF.

CDR3 amino acids: CASRPTPTGLGELFF. The CDR3 coding sequence is TGTGCCAGCAGGCCTACACCGACAGGGCTCGGGGAGCTGTTTTTT. V gene TRBV6-5 combines with J gene TRBJ2-2, with 7 bases identical to TRBD1. CDR1 is MNHEY, CDR2 SVGAGI, per germline. The CDR3 spans 15 residues. J gave up 7 bases and V 6 bases, and 11 bases lay outside the gene matches.

The CDR3 protein is CASSLRWDSPIDYGYTF. In DNA, the CDR3 is TGTGCCAGCAGTTTAAGGTGGGACAGCCCCATTGACTATGGCTACACCTTC. The chain uses TRBV28 and TRBJ1-2; 7 bases are shared with TRBD1. CDR1 is MDHEN and CDR2 is SYDVKM in the germline V gene. Trimming at V came to 2 bases and at J to 3 bases, leaving 12 bases not matched to a gene. The CDR3 totals 17 residues.

The sample holds a few counts of this clone. V is TRBV11-2 and J is TRBJ2-5; D call uncertain. V lost 1 base, J lost 1 base, and 7 bases lay in between. In germline, CDR1 is SGHAT, CDR2 FQNNGV. The CDR3 is made up of 14 amino acids. CDR3 loop: CASSLGDFQETQYF. The CDR3 bases are TGTGCCAGCAGCTTAGGCGACTTCCAAGAGACCCAGTACTTC.

The V call is TRBV11-3, the J call TRBJ2-7, with D perhaps matching TRBD1 (5 bases). CDR1 is SGHNT, CDR2 YENEEA, per germline. This CDR3 is 13 amino acids long. The ends were cut back, 5 bases at V and 0 bases at J, with 8 bases in the middle. The CDR3 is CASSPGSSYEQYF. As DNA, the CDR3 is TGTGCCAGCAGCCCAGGGTCCTCCTACGAGCAGTACTTC.

A remark on this clone: One end of the junction is discordant with germline, which a read error may explain. V gene TRBV6-6 combines with J gene TRBJ1-2, with D hard to call. The germline gives CDR1 MNHNY, CDR2 SVGAGI (reference sequence). CDR3 length equals 11 residues. The CDR3: CASSYPDEAKF. In DNA form, the CDR3 reads TGTGCCAGCAGTTACCCTGACGAGGCTAAGTTC.

The V and J genes are TRBV15 and TRBJ1-2, with D maybe TRBD1 (6 bases). CDR1 and CDR2 from the germline V gene are LNHNV and YYDKDF (reference sequence). Trimming shortened V by 3 bases and J by 5 bases, and 22 bases separated the two germline ends. This CDR3 is 17 amino acids long. The DNA for the CDR3 is TGTGCCACCAGCAGCGGCAGAGGGGGTGATCTTCTTTATGGCTACACCTTC. The encoded protein is CATSSGRGGDLLYGYTF.

This clone has a single count. The gene calls are TRBV30 and TRBJ1-3, with a tentative D call TRBD1 (5 bases). CDR3 length: 17 residues. Germline V CDR1 and CDR2: GTSNPN, SVGIG (reference sequence). V was pared by 1 base and J by 0 bases, with 16 bases between. CDR3 residues: CAWSEPNRRSSGNTIYF. The CDR3 DNA reads as TGTGCCTGGAGTGAACCAAACAGGCGCAGCTCTGGAAACACCATATATTTT.

The genes are TRBV30 and TRBJ1-5, with D hard to call. Germline V gene data show CDR1 as GTSNPN and CDR2 as SVGIG (reference sequence). This CDR3 is built from 14 residues. V was cut by 2 bases and J by 6 bases, with 14 bases left in between. Here the CDR3 reads CAWSRGDYGQPQHF. DNA of the CDR3: TGTGCCTGGAGTCGCGGGGATTACGGTCAGCCCCAGCATTTT. Full variable domain (remainder filled in from reference TRBV30 and TRBJ1-5): SQTIHQWPATLVQPVGSPLSLECTVEGTSNPNLYWYRQAAGRGLQLLFYSVGIGQISSEVPQNLSASRPQDRQFILSSKKLLLSDSGFYLCAWSRGDYGQPQHFGDGTRLSIL.

The chain uses TRBV29-1 and TRBJ1-1; D uncertain. Trimming took 5 bases from V and 4 from J, leaving 8 bases between them. Germline lookup yields CDR1 SQVTM and CDR2 ANQGSEA. The CDR3 is made up of 11 amino acids. The CDR3 DNA reads as TGCAGCGTTAGGCGGACCACTGAAGCTTTCTTT. Encoded protein: CSVRRTTEAFF.

The CDR3 sequence is CASSQVMGVLNTEAFF. The CDR3 region has the DNA TGCGCCAGCAGCCAAGTCATGGGAGTCTTGAACACTGAAGCTTTCTTT. This chain connects TRBV4-1 to TRBJ1-1; no firm D call. The CDR3 is 16 amino acids. V was shortened by 1 base and J by 0 bases, with 12 bases between the two germline ends. Germline-derived CDR1 and CDR2 are MGHRA and YSYEKL.

The chain has TRBV28 and TRBJ2-1, with D tentatively TRBD1 or TRBD2 (6 bases each). The germline CDR1 and CDR2 sequences are MDHEN and SYDVKM. The CDR3 covers 11 residues. V lost 8 bases and J lost 5, with 7 bases in between. CDR3 DNA sequence: TGTGCCAGCCGGGGGCACAATGAGCAGTTCTTC. It yields the protein CASRGHNEQFF.

The rearrangement joins TRBV9 to TRBJ1-2, with 8 bases fitting TRBD1. After removal of 3 bases from V and 8 bases from J, the junction contained 3 bases not matched to a gene. The germline V gene encodes CDR1 SGDLS and CDR2 YYNGEE. The CDR3 is made up of 12 amino acids. The CDR3 DNA sequence: TGTGCCAGCAGCGCAGGGGGCTGGGGCTACACCTTC. This gives the protein CASSAGGWGYTF.

J is TRBJ2-1 and V is TRBV4-1; TRBD1 matches at 10 bases. The CDR3 extends over 17 amino acids. With V trimmed by 0 bases and J by 6 bases, 8 bases remained unmatched. CDR1 MGHRA and CDR2 YSYEKL come from the germline V gene. As DNA, the CDR3 is TGCGCCAGCAGCCAAGATTTGGGGACAGGGGTTCTCAATGAGCAGTTCTTC. Its translation is CASSQDLGTGVLNEQFF.

This clone was detected a few times. V gene TRBV4-1 combines with J gene TRBJ1-4; D gene ambiguous. V was clipped by 0 bases and J by 3 bases, with 8 bases between them. Germline CDR1 MGHRA, CDR2 YSYEKL. The length of the CDR3 is 15 residues. CDR3 nucleotide sequence: TGCGCCAGCAGCCAAGAGTGGCCTCCTAATGAAAAACTGTTTTTT. It is translated as CASSQEWPPNEKLFF.

Points on this clone: The same CDR3 can be traced to other DNA sequences in this sample. V gene TRBV2 combines with J gene TRBJ2-2; TRBD2 aligns across 11 bases. The CDR3 is 14 residues long. The trim removed 7 bases at V and 8 bases at J, leaving 6 bases unmatched. Germline V gives CDR1 SNHLY, CDR2 FYNNEI. The CDR3 here is CASKLAGAGGELFF. Written as DNA, the CDR3 is TGTGCCAGCAAACTAGCGGGGGCCGGGGGGGAGCTGTTTTTT.

The chain uses TRBV27 and TRBJ1-1; D gene uncertain. CDR3 length: 15 amino acids. Germline values: CDR1 MNHEY, CDR2 SMNVEV (reference sequence). Trimming took 4 bases from V and 7 from J, leaving 19 bases between them. The CDR3, as DNA: TGTGCCAGCAGTTCAAACCAACAGCTTCACCATGAAGCTTTCTTT. Protein product: CASSSNQQLHHEAFF.

The V call is TRBV7-2, the J call TRBJ1-2, with TRBD1 identical over 8 bases. This CDR3 has 14 amino acids. The germline gives CDR1 SGHTA, CDR2 FQGNSA. The V gene end was trimmed by 4 bases and the J gene end by 2 bases; junction bases not matched to a gene: 3. The CDR3 is CASSSRTGNYGYTF. The CDR3 DNA is TGTGCCAGCAGCTCTCGGACAGGGAACTATGGCTACACCTTC.

This clone was seen more than once but under ten times. The chain has TRBV7-9 and TRBJ2-7; the match to TRBD2 covers 8 bases. This CDR3 comprises 14 residues. CDR1 and CDR2 (germline): SEHNR, FQNEAQ (reference sequence). The V and J ends lost 4 bases and 4 bases, in that order; junction bases with no gene match: 6. CDR3 amino acids: CASSSVAGGYEQYF. CDR3 in DNA: TGTGCCAGCAGCTCGGTTGCGGGGGGTTACGAGCAGTACTTC.